These 12 T cell receptor beta chains share one sample of origin, sequenced in a study of post-analysis software for immune sequencing data. Antigens for these TCRs are unknown. TCR beta cDNA libraries included unique molecular identifiers. TCRdb analysed the PCR reads with MiXCR anew, one entry per CDR3 protein. The sample records 750,000 to 900,000 distinct CDR3 sequences, around 45% being singletons. General study results and limits: Comparison of patients with controls showed five TRBV segments more frequent in patients, TRBV5-6, TRBV5-1 and TRBV20-1 among them.

Sequencing was performed on blood. The origin of the receptors is a girl aged 10 to 17 with multiple sclerosis.

The chain employs TRBV14 and TRBJ2-1, with 9 bases matching TRBD2. Germline values: CDR1 SGHDN, CDR2 FVKESK. The CDR3 loop spans 20 amino acids. After removal of 0 bases from V and 9 bases from J, the junction contained 21 bases not matched to a gene. The CDR3 sequence: CASSQDRVRQSSGKRGEQFF. The CDR3 DNA sequence: TGTGCCAGCAGCCAAGATCGAGTTCGGCAGTCTAGCGGGAAGCGGGGTGAGCAGTTCTTC.

The V call is TRBV12-3 or TRBV12-4, the J call TRBJ2-1; maybe TRBD2 (5 bases). V dropped 2 bases and J dropped 9 bases, with 20 bases sitting between them. The CDR3 spans 16 residues. CDR3 in DNA: TGTGCCAGCAGTTTAACGGGGATCCATACGACCAGTGAGCAGTTCTTC. Its translation: CASSLTGIHTTSEQFF.

The table lists this clonotype with a few counts. The V call is TRBV7-2, the J call TRBJ2-6, with D maybe TRBD1 (5 bases). The length of the CDR3 is 16 residues. Germline V gene lookup returns CDR1 SGHTA and CDR2 FQGNSA. With 7 bases removed from V and 1 base from J, the gap between germline ends came to 14 bases. CDR3 nucleotides: TGTGCCAGCAACTCATCCAGGGTTTCTGGGGCCAACGTCCTGACTTTC. Protein product: CASNSSRVSGANVLTF. Full variable domain (remainder filled in from reference TRBV7-2 and TRBJ2-6): GAGVSQSPSNKVTEKGKDVELRCDPISGHTALYWYRQSLGQGLEFLIYFQGNSAPDKSGLPSDRFSAERTGGSVSTLTIQRTQQEDSAVYLCASNSSRVSGANVLTFGAGSRLTVL.

This chain links TRBV12-3 or TRBV12-4 with TRBJ1-6; D gene ambiguous. Trimming left V 6 bases short and J 3 bases short, with 12 bases between. The length of the CDR3 is 15 residues. The DNA of the CDR3 is TGTGCCAGCAGCTCGGCTCGATTCTATAATTCACCCCTCCACTTT. It yields the protein CASSSARFYNSPLHF.

This clonotype was observed a handful of times. V gene TRBV6-1 combines with J gene TRBJ2-7, with a possible D match to TRBD2 (5 bases). Trimming cost V 4 bases and J 0 bases, with 16 bases left between them. The CDR3 is made up of 16 amino acids. CDR1 and CDR2 from the germline V gene are MNHNS and SASEGT. The CDR3 DNA follows: TGTGCCAGCAGTGGGAGACCGGGATTTCGCTCCTACGAGCAGTACTTC. Protein product: CASSGRPGFRSYEQYF.

The chain recombines TRBV15 with TRBJ2-1; 10 bases align to TRBD2. CDR1 and CDR2 (germline): LNHNV, YYDKDF (reference sequence). V lost 1 base, J lost 10 bases, and 10 bases stayed unmatched. The CDR3 has 16 residues. The CDR3 sequence: CATSRAVSAGGEEQFF. The CDR3 DNA reads as TGTGCCACCAGCAGAGCTGTATCAGCGGGAGGGGAGGAGCAGTTCTTC.

The table lists this clonotype with a few counts. The V call is TRBV7-2, the J call TRBJ2-3; 7 bases fit TRBD1. Germline CDR1 SGHTA, CDR2 FQGNSA. The CDR3 length is 16 residues. V lost 4 bases and J lost 6; bases outside the gene matches: 13. CDR3 loop: CASSSPGDRYVDTQYF. In DNA, the CDR3 is TGTGCCAGCAGCTCCCCAGGGGACAGATATGTTGATACGCAGTATTTT.

The table lists this clonotype with a few counts. This rearrangement joins TRBV28 to TRBJ1-2; a weak D match, TRBD1 (5 bases). Trimming removed 2 bases from V and 7 bases from J, with 14 bases in between. The CDR3 has 14 residues. Germline V gives CDR1 MDHEN, CDR2 SYDVKM. CDR3 DNA sequence: TGTGCCAGCAGTTTACGGGTACGGGACGGTGGCTACACCTTC. It translates to CASSLRVRDGGYTF.

This chain connects TRBV6-2 or TRBV6-3 to TRBJ2-7, with TRBD2 matching over 7 bases. Germline V CDR1 and CDR2: MNHEY, SVGEGT. The CDR3 runs to 14 residues. Trimming removed 0 bases from V and 6 bases from J; junction bases left unmatched: 5. CDR3 protein: CASSYSGTNSEQYF. The CDR3 DNA reads TGTGCCAGCAGTTACTCAGGGACTAATAGCGAGCAGTACTTC.

The chain couples TRBV7-2 to TRBJ2-1; TRBD2 aligns across 12 bases. Germline CDR1 and CDR2: SGHTA and FQGNSA. Unmatched junction bases numbered 3, after V lost 0 bases and J lost 3 bases. This CDR3 spans 17 amino acids. CDR3 in amino acids: CASSLAGTSGHYNEQFF. CDR3 nucleotides: TGTGCCAGCAGCTTAGCTGGGACTAGCGGGCACTACAATGAGCAGTTCTTC.

The V call is TRBV3-1, the J call TRBJ2-1; 9 bases are a match to TRBD2. Germline V gives CDR1 LGHDT, CDR2 YNNKEL (reference sequence). CDR3 length: 17 amino acids. Losses at the gene ends were 4 bases for V and 7 bases for J; bases not matched to a gene: 14. The CDR3 sequence is CASSPKSGLAGSNEQFF. The CDR3 nucleotides are TGTGCCAGCAGCCCCAAGAGCGGGCTAGCGGGATCTAATGAGCAGTTCTTC.

This clonotype was seen a handful of times. The chain is built from TRBV6-5 and TRBJ2-7, with unresolved D. Germline V gene lookup returns CDR1 MNHEY and CDR2 SVGAGI. The CDR3 covers 13 residues. V dropped 6 bases and J dropped 5 bases, with 14 bases sitting between them. The CDR3 DNA is TGTGCCAGCAGCTCACGGCCCCCGGACGAGCAGTACTTC. This codes for CASSSRPPDEQYF.